This T cell receptor (beta chain) was captured by sequencing in a study of beta chain features in type 1 diabetes. Study background: Healthy donors, compared against patients, showed similar age, gender and cell yields. Findings and caveats of the study: Possible PCR preference for shorter templates applied equally to patients and controls. In all four CD4+ subsets, TCRB CDR3 length was significantly, moderately reduced in type 1 diabetes.

As for this clone: Its specificity is not known.

Reverse transcribing all isolated RNA meant expressed TCRB transcripts were sequenced. Data came from immunoSEQ multiplex PCR; TCRdb stores just in-frame clones and leaves some out. Among some 280,000 clones listed, about 13% were seen once. Germline values: CDR1 SGHRS, CDR2 YFSETQ. V lost 3 bases to trimming and J lost 1 base, with 9 bases between them. This CDR3 comprises 14 residues. The J gene is TRBJ2-3, the V gene TRBV5-1; D may be TRBD1 (6 bases). Sequenced: naive CD4+ T cells from blood. The clonotype comes from a man in his thirties or forties with type 1 diabetes. This chain's CDR3 is CASSSQGGTDTQYF. CDR3 bases: TGCGCCAGCAGCTCACAGGGTGGCACAGATACGCAGTATTTT.